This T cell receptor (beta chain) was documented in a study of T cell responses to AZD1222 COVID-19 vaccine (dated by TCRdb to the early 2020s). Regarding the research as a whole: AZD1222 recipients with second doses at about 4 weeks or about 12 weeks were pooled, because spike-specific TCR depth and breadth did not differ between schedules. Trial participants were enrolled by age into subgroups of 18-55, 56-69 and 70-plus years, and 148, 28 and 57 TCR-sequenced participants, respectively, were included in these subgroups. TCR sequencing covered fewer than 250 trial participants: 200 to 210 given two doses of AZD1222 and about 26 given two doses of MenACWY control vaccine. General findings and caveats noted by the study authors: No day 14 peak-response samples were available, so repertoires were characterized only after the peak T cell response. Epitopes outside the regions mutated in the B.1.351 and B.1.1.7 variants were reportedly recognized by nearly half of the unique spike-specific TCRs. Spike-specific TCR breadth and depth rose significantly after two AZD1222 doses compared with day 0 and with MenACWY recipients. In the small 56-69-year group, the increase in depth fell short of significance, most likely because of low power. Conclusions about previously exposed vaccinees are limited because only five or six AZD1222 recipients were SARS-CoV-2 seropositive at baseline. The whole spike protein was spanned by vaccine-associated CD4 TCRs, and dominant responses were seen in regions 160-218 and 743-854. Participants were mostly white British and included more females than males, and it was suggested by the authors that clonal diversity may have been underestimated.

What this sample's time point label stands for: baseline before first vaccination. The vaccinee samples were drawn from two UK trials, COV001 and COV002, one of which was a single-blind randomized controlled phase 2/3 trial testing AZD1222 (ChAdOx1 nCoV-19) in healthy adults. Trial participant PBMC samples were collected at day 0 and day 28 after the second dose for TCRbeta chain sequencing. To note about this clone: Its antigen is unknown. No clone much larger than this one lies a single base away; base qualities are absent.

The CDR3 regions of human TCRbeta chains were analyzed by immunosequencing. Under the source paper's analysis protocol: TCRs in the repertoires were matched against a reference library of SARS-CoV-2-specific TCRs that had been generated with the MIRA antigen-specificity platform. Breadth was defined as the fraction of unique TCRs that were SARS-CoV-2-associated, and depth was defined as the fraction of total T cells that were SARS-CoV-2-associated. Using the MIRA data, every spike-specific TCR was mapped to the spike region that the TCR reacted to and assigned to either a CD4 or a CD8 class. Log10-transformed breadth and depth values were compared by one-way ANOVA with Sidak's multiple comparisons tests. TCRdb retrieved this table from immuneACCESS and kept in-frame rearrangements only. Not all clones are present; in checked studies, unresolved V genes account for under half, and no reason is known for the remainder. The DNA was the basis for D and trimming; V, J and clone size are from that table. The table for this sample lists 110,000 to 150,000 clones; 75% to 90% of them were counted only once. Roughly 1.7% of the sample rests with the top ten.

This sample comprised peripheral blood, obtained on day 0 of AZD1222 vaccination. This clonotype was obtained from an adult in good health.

In nucleotide form, the sequence is TGTGCCAGCAGTGAGACACAGGGGATCCACGAGCAGTACTTC. Protein translation: CASSETQGIHEQYF. The rearrangement combines TRBV2 with TRBJ2-7; 7 central nucleotides agree with TRBD1. Reading from cysteine to phenylalanine, the CDR3 counts 14 amino acids. Just CDR3 DNA is preserved here, 42 bases in frame from base 1. Based on the germline V gene, the CDR1 and CDR2 sequences are SNHLY and FYNNEI. Germline trimming amounts to 3 bases on V and 5 bases on J, with 7 as the count of junction bases outside the gene matches.